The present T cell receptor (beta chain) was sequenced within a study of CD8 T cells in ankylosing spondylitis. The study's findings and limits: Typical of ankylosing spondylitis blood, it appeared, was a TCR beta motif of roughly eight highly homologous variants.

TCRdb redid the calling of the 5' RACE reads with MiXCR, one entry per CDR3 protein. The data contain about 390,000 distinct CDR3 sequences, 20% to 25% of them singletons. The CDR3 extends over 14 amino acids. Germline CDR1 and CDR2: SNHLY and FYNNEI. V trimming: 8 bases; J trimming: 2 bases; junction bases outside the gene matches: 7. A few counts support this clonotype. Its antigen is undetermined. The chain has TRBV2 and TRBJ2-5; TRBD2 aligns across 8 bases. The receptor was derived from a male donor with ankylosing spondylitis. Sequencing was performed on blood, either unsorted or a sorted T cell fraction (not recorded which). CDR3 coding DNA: TGTGCCAGCGGTTGGAGCGGGAGACAAGAGACCCAGTACTTC. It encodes CASGWSGRQETQYF.